This is a list of T cell receptor beta chains from one sample in a study of blood T cell repertoires in COVID-19. TCRdb's table, derived via immunoSEQ multiplex PCR, lists solely in-frame clones and lacks some. The repertoire consists of some 15,000 clones, with approximately 90% occurring once and the leading ten covering roughly 9%. Specimen: peripheral blood. Receptors originate from a human donor in a cohort sampled during active COVID-19. CDR3s include the opening cysteine and the closing phenylalanine or tryptophan. The D gene is left open where the match is weak. Clone size, where shown, is once, few, many, or a class for clones that have expanded.

>-|-|TRBJ2-3|TRBV14
CASSQESGTDTQYF
TGTGCCAGCAGCCAGGAGTCGGGCACAGATACGCAGTATTTT
>-|-|TRBJ1-1|TRBV7-9
CASSWTVNTEAFF
TGTGCCAGCAGTTGGACAGTTAACACTGAAGCTTTCTTT
>-|TRBD1|TRBJ1-4|TRBV2
CASSRRRTGVQDEKLFF
TGTGCCAGCAGTCGACGAAGGACAGGGGTTCAGGACGAAAAACTGTTTTTT
>-|TRBD1|TRBJ1-3|TRBV6-1
CASSEQGARNTIYF
TGTGCCAGCAGTGAACAGGGGGCGCGAAACACCATATATTTT
>-|-|TRBJ2-1|TRBV27
CASSIGQNYNEQFF
TGTGCCAGCAGTATCGGACAGAACTACAATGAGCAGTTCTTC
>-|-|TRBJ1-1|TRBV18
CASSSGLKNTEAFF
TGTGCCAGCTCATCGGGACTGAAGAACACTGAAGCTTTCTTT
>-|TRBD1|TRBJ2-5|TRBV20-1
CSADRGETQYF
TGCAGTGCGGACAGGGGTGAGACCCAGTACTTC
>-|-|TRBJ2-4|TRBV27
CASSFAGWDIQYF
TGTGCCAGCAGTTTTGCGGGGTGGGACATTCAGTACTTC
>-|-|TRBJ2-1|TRBV3-1/TRBV3-2
CASSLQGGVIQFF
TGTGCCAGCAGCTTACAGGGTGGGGTTATACAGTTCTTC
>-|-|TRBJ2-2|TRBV11-3
CASSLDTRVSGELFF
TGTGCCAGCAGCTTAGATACGAGGGTTTCCGGGGAGCTGTTTTTT
>-|TRBD2|TRBJ2-1|TRBV9
CASSAVGLAGGQPSNEQFF
TGTGCCAGCAGCGCGGTGGGACTAGCGGGAGGGCAACCGAGTAATGAGCAGTTCTTC
>-|TRBD1|TRBJ2-1|TRBV24-1
CATGPGQVYNEQFF
TGTGCCACCGGCCCGGGACAGGTCTACAATGAGCAGTTCTTC
>-|-|TRBJ2-1|TRBV9
CASSGGGQRPGEQFF
TGTGCCAGCAGCGGAGGGGGACAACGCCCGGGTGAGCAGTTCTTC
>-|TRBD2|TRBJ2-1|TRBV11-2
CASSLWSGAYNEQFF
TGTGCCAGCAGCTTATGGAGCGGGGCCTACAATGAGCAGTTCTTC
>-|TRBD1|TRBJ1-4|TRBV5-1
CASSSSGTVNEKLFF
TGCGCCAGCAGCTCGAGTGGGACAGTGAATGAAAAACTGTTTTTT
>-|TRBD1|TRBJ2-1|TRBV7-2
CASSFRDSRSREQFF
TGTGCCAGCAGCTTCCGGGACAGCCGATCACGGGAGCAGTTCTTC
>once|TRBD1|TRBJ1-2|TRBV19
CASSTTGTGIYGYTF
TGTGCCAGTAGTACCACCGGGACAGGAATCTATGGCTACACCTTC
>-|TRBD1|TRBJ2-2|TRBV19
CATKGRTGNGELFF
TGTGCCACCAAAGGGCGGACAGGGAACGGGGAGCTGTTTTTT
>-|-|TRBJ1-4|TRBV7-2
CASSLVGGRLFF
TGTGCCAGCAGCCTGGTTGGGGGGAGACTGTTTTTT
>-|-|TRBJ2-5|TRBV4-1
CASSQAGGNLQETQYF
TGCGCCAGCAGCCAAGCTGGCGGGAACCTCCAAGAGACCCAGTACTTC
>-|TRBD2|TRBJ2-1|TRBV5-1
CASSLALAGEQYNEQFF
TGCGCCAGCAGCTTGGCACTAGCGGGAGAGCAATACAATGAGCAGTTCTTC
>-|-|TRBJ1-1|TRBV5-5
CASSLTQGGYTEAFF
TGTGCCAGCAGCTTGACCCAGGGAGGGTACACTGAAGCTTTCTTT
>-|TRBD1|TRBJ2-7|TRBV3-1/TRBV3-2
CASSQDNRGPKQYF
TGTGCCAGCAGCCAAGATAACAGGGGGCCAAAGCAGTACTTC
>-|-|TRBJ2-1|TRBV4-1
CASSQGGLTPFF
TGCGCCAGCAGCCAAGGCGGCCTAACGCCGTTCTTC